What follows are 29 T cell receptor beta chains derived from one specimen sequenced in a study of siplizumab effects on memory and regulatory T cells. The repertoire was sequenced with immunoSEQ multiplex PCR; TCRdb's copy has only in-frame clones and lacks some. The sample contains about 100,000 clones, around 92% of which appear only once. Sequenced material: Tregs sorted from blood. The receptors were sampled from a human donor in good health.

This chain connects TRBV12-5 to TRBJ2-6, with D hard to call. The CDR3 totals 13 residues. With 1 base removed from V and 2 bases from J, the gap between germline ends came to 0 bases. Looked up from germline, CDR1 is LGHNT and CDR2 is FRNRAP. The CDR3 coding sequence is TGTGCTAGTGGTTTGGCTGGGGCCAACGTCCTGACTTTC. Translation: CASGLAGANVLTF.

The rearrangement joins TRBV6-6 to TRBJ2-1; 7 positions agree with TRBD2. This CDR3 is 16 amino acids long. Germline V lookup: CDR1 MNHNY, CDR2 SVGAGI (reference sequence). Losses at the gene ends were 2 bases for V and 10 bases for J; bases not matched to a gene: 14. The DNA of the CDR3 is TGTGCCAGCAGTTACCGTCCGGCGGGAGAATCGAAAGAGCAGTTCTTC. Translated, it gives CASSYRPAGESKEQFF.

This clone has a handful of counts. This sequence joins TRBV5-1 and TRBJ1-2, with a weak D call TRBD1 (5 bases). Trimming left V 4 bases short and J 1 base short, with 8 bases between. In germline, CDR1 is SGHRS, CDR2 YFSETQ. The CDR3 covers 13 residues. The CDR3 region is CASSRDSNYGYTF. In nucleotides, the CDR3 is TGCGCCAGCAGCCGAGACAGTAACTATGGCTACACCTTC.

The J gene is TRBJ1-1, the V gene TRBV6-1; 7 positions agree with TRBD1. The V gene's germline CDR1 is MNHNS and CDR2 SASEGT. This CDR3 region has 15 residues. The J segment lost 0 bases and the V segment lost 6 bases, leaving 7 bases of the junction unmatched. CDR3 in amino acids: CASRTAGGMNTEAFF. In nucleotides, the CDR3 is TGTGCCAGCAGAACGGCAGGGGGGATGAACACTGAAGCTTTCTTT.

The DNA of the CDR3 is TGTGCCAGCAGCCACGGACGGTTTTCTGGGGCCAACGTCCTGACTTTC. It encodes CASSHGRFSGANVLTF. The chain has TRBV11-2 and TRBJ2-6, with D hard to call. Per germline, CDR1 SGHAT and CDR2 FQNNGV. V was pared by 5 bases and J by 1 base, with 12 bases between. This CDR3 region has 16 residues.

The chain employs TRBV5-1 and TRBJ2-5, with unresolved D. With 5 bases removed from V and 1 base from J, the gap between germline ends came to 6 bases. CDR1 SGHRS and CDR2 YFSETQ come from the germline V gene. The CDR3 has 12 amino acids. The CDR3 is CASRTVQETQYF. CDR3 bases: TGCGCCAGCAGGACGGTCCAAGAGACCCAGTACTTC.

The V and J genes are TRBV2 and TRBJ2-3; TRBD2 aligns across 7 bases. Germline assignment: CDR1 SNHLY and CDR2 FYNNEI. CDR3 length equals 16 residues. J was trimmed by 2 bases and V by 0 bases; bases with no gene match: 5. The CDR3 sequence is CASSEALSGYTDTQYF. The CDR3 coding sequence is TGTGCCAGCAGTGAAGCGCTTAGCGGGTACACAGATACGCAGTATTTT.

The chain uses TRBV2 and TRBJ2-3; D remains ambiguous. The CDR3 totals 11 residues. V shed 5 bases and J shed 4 bases, with 4 bases lying between them. In germline, CDR1 is SNHLY, CDR2 FYNNEI. CDR3 loop: CASSLSDTQYF. CDR3 DNA sequence: TGTGCCAGCAGTCTGTCAGATACGCAGTATTTT. The complete variable domain, with remaining parts taken from reference TRBV2 and TRBJ2-3, reads EPEVTQTPSHQVTQMGQEVILRCVPISNHLYFYWYRQILGQKVEFLVSFYNNEISEKSEIFDDQFSVERPDGSNFTLKIRSTKLEDSAMYFCASSLSDTQYFGPGTRLTVL.

This chain joins TRBV5-1 and TRBJ2-1, with TRBD2 matching 14 bases. The CDR3 length is 17 residues. CDR1 SGHRS and CDR2 YFSETQ come from the germline V gene. Trimming took 4 bases from V and 2 from J; bases not matched to a gene: 5. CDR3: CASSPGTSGRTYNEQFF. DNA of the CDR3: TGCGCCAGCAGCCCTGGGACTAGCGGGAGAACCTACAATGAGCAGTTCTTC.

This chain connects TRBV5-1 to TRBJ2-7; perhaps D is TRBD1 or TRBD2 (5 bases each). Trimming took off 5 bases at V and 3 bases at J, with 12 bases between the two ends. Germline assignment: CDR1 SGHRS and CDR2 YFSETQ. The CDR3 consists of 13 residues. In DNA, the CDR3 is TGCGCCAGCAGTCGGGACGGAAACTACGAGCAGTACTTC. Translating it yields CASSRDGNYEQYF.

This clone was recorded only once. This chain links TRBV28 with TRBJ2-1; 12 positions match TRBD2. There are 17 residues in the CDR3. Germline V gene sequence: CDR1 MDHEN, CDR2 SYDVKM. After removal of 6 bases from V and 7 bases from J, the junction contained 13 bases not matched to a gene. CDR3 coding DNA: TGTGCCAGCAGATCACTAAGACTAGCGGGAGATTATAATGAGCAGTTCTTC. Amino acids: CASRSLRLAGDYNEQFF.

This chain uses TRBV5-1 with TRBJ2-5, with 7 nucleotides matching TRBD1. The J segment lost 4 bases and the V segment lost 3 bases, leaving 9 bases of the junction unmatched. Looked up from germline, CDR1 is SGHRS and CDR2 is YFSETQ. CDR3 size: 15 residues. CDR3 in DNA: TGCGCCAGCAGCTCCCCATGGGACAGCGGAGAGACCCAGTACTTC. It yields the protein CASSSPWDSGETQYF.

The CDR3 nucleotides read TGTGCCAGCAGCTTATTTTTGTCCCAAGAACCCTCTAACTATGGCTACACCTTC. Translating gives CASSLFLSQEPSNYGYTF. The chain is built from TRBV7-8 and TRBJ1-2; D is ambiguous. This CDR3 has 18 residues. V was cut by 2 bases and J by 0 bases, with 19 bases left in between. Germline CDR1 is SGHVS and CDR2 is FQNEAQ. Based on the CDR3 plus reference TRBV7-8 and TRBJ1-2, the full variable domain is GAGVSQSPRYKVAKRGQDVALRCDPISGHVSLFWYQQALGQGPEFLTYFQNEAQLDKSGLPSDRFFAERPEGSVSTLKIQRTQQEDSAVYLCASSLFLSQEPSNYGYTFGSGTRLTVV.

J is TRBJ1-6 and V is TRBV30; D gene ambiguous. The CDR3 contains 12 residues. Germline CDR1 is GTSNPN and CDR2 is SVGIG (reference sequence). V was pared by 6 bases and J by 8 bases, with 11 bases between. Here the CDR3 reads CACANGDSPLHF. DNA of the CDR3: TGTGCCTGTGCTAACGGGGATTCACCCCTCCACTTT. Filled out from reference TRBV30 and TRBJ1-6, the complete variable domain reads SQTIHQWPATLVQPVGSPLSLECTVEGTSNPNLYWYRQAAGRGLQLLFYSVGIGQISSEVPQNLSASRPQDRQFILSSKKLLLSDSGFYLCACANGDSPLHFGNGTRLTVT.

This chain connects TRBV5-5 to TRBJ2-3, with D uncertain. This CDR3 comprises 15 residues. V was trimmed by 1 base and J by 1 base, leaving 10 bases between them. Germline V lookup: CDR1 SGHKS, CDR2 YYEKEE (reference sequence). This CDR3 reads CASSLRPTGTDTQYF. CDR3 nucleotides: TGTGCCAGCAGCTTGCGACCCACGGGCACAGATACGCAGTATTTT.

The chain joins TRBV7-6 to TRBJ2-7; 7 bases are a match to TRBD1. Germline assignment: CDR1 SGHVS and CDR2 FNYEAQ. V lost 4 bases to trimming and J lost 7 bases; unmatched junction nucleotides: 10. This CDR3 spans 14 amino acids. Here the CDR3 reads CASSSGTAFFEQYF. CDR3 bases: TGTGCCAGCAGCTCCGGGACAGCCTTTTTTGAGCAGTACTTC.

This clone was seen only once. The V and J genes are TRBV29-1 and TRBJ2-3; D uncertain. Trimming left V 1 base short and J 4 bases short, with 9 bases between. Germline V gene sequence: CDR1 SQVTM, CDR2 ANQGSEA. The CDR3 length is 13 residues. CDR3 nucleotides: TGCAGCGTTGAAGTTGCGCGTTCAGATACGCAGTATTTT. Its protein is CSVEVARSDTQYF.

The chain carries TRBV5-1 and TRBJ1-1; 10 bases align to TRBD1. V trimming: 2 bases; J trimming: 1 base; junction bases outside the gene matches: 14. CDR1 SGHRS and CDR2 YFSETQ come from the germline V gene. The CDR3 sequence is 19 residues long. The CDR3 sequence is CASSFVDRGRFLRNTEAFF. The CDR3 nucleotides read TGCGCCAGCAGCTTTGTAGACAGGGGGCGGTTTTTAAGGAACACTGAAGCTTTCTTT.

The genes are TRBV7-2 and TRBJ1-2, with TRBD1 identical over 7 bases. V lost 5 bases and J lost 5; bases outside the gene matches: 11. The CDR3 spans 15 residues. In germline, CDR1 is SGHTA, CDR2 FQGNSA. In nucleotides, the CDR3 is TGTGCCAGCAGCCCGAGGGGGGGGACAGAGTATGGCTACACCTTC. This gives the protein CASSPRGGTEYGYTF. The full variable domain, in which reference TRBV7-2 and TRBJ1-2 provide the parts outside the CDR3, is GAGVSQSPSNKVTEKGKDVELRCDPISGHTALYWYRQSLGQGLEFLIYFQGNSAPDKSGLPSDRFSAERTGGSVSTLTIQRTQQEDSAVYLCASSPRGGTEYGYTFGSGTRLTVV.

This chain links TRBV19 with TRBJ1-2; TRBD1 agrees at 7 bases. CDR1 LNHDA and CDR2 SQIVND come from the germline V gene (reference sequence). CDR3 size: 14 residues. V was clipped by 2 bases and J by 8 bases; unmatched bases: 8. The CDR3 loop is CASSITTGAGGYTF. CDR3 DNA sequence: TGTGCCAGTAGTATAACTACAGGGGCGGGCGGCTACACCTTC.

This clone was seen once. The chain links TRBV28 to TRBJ1-2; tentative D call: TRBD1 (6 bases). The length of the CDR3 is 14 residues. Per the germline V gene, CDR1 is MDHEN and CDR2 is SYDVKM. Trimming took off 8 bases at V and 6 bases at J, with 19 bases between the two ends. The CDR3 DNA is TGTGCCAGCTCCTCTCCGGGGGGCTTGGATGGCTACACCTTC. Amino acid sequence: CASSSPGGLDGYTF.

This clone has a single count. The V gene is TRBV5-1, the J gene TRBJ1-1; D ambiguous. Trimming took 0 bases from V and 3 from J, leaving 6 bases between them. The CDR3 covers 13 residues. Per the germline V gene, CDR1 is SGHRS and CDR2 is YFSETQ. Here the CDR3 reads CASSLDLDTEAFF. The CDR3 DNA follows: TGCGCCAGCAGCTTGGATTTGGACACTGAAGCTTTCTTT.

The rearrangement uses TRBV9 and TRBJ2-7, with 7 bases identical to TRBD2. Germline CDR1 SGDLS, CDR2 YYNGEE. The CDR3 has 16 amino acids. V lost 2 bases, J lost 0 bases, and 8 bases stayed unmatched. The CDR3 reads CASSVSSGLDSYEQYF. In nucleotides, the CDR3 is TGTGCCAGCAGCGTTAGTAGCGGGTTAGACTCCTACGAGCAGTACTTC.

Only one count was recorded for this clone. The chain links TRBV2 to TRBJ2-7; tentatively, D is TRBD2 (5 bases). V shed 8 bases and J shed 4 bases, with 9 bases lying between them. CDR1 and CDR2 (germline): SNHLY, FYNNEI. There are 11 residues in the CDR3. The CDR3 bases are TGTGCCAGCGCGGGTAGTTACGAGCAGTACTTC. As protein: CASAGSYEQYF.

This clone was counted between two and nine times. The chain joins TRBV7-2 to TRBJ1-1; TRBD1 matches at 8 bases. J gave up 0 bases and V 5 bases, and 5 bases lay outside the gene matches. The CDR3 totals 15 residues. Germline V gene sequence: CDR1 SGHTA, CDR2 FQGNSA. The CDR3: CASSRPTGVNTEAFF. In nucleotides, the CDR3 is TGTGCCAGCAGCCGTCCGACAGGGGTGAACACTGAAGCTTTCTTT.

V is TRBV2 and J is TRBJ2-7, with D uncertain. Germline V gene data show CDR1 as SNHLY and CDR2 as FYNNEI. The ends were cut back, 1 base at V and 4 bases at J, with 5 bases in the middle. The CDR3 is made up of 12 amino acids. The CDR3 is CASSEGEYEQYF. The CDR3 coding sequence is TGTGCCAGCAGTGAAGGGGAATACGAGCAGTACTTC.

This clone has only a few counts. The chain links TRBV28 to TRBJ1-1; 7 bases line up with TRBD1. Per the germline V gene, CDR1 is MDHEN and CDR2 is SYDVKM. Trimming at V came to 5 bases and at J to 0 bases, leaving 12 bases not matched to a gene. The CDR3 is made up of 17 amino acids. In DNA form, the CDR3 reads TGTGCCAGCAGTCACCCCGACAGGGTGATTTTGAACACTGAAGCTTTCTTT. Translating gives CASSHPDRVILNTEAFF.

The gene calls are TRBV7-3 and TRBJ2-5; D possibly corresponds to TRBD1 (5 bases). Between the trimmed V and J ends, which lost 2 bases and 5 bases, there was a span of 15 bases. The CDR3 has 15 amino acids. Germline V gives CDR1 SGHTA, CDR2 FQGTGA. In DNA form, the CDR3 reads TGTGCCAGCAGCTTAGACAGCCTTTACGGGGAGACCCAGTACTTC. This encodes CASSLDSLYGETQYF.

This chain uses TRBV29-1 with TRBJ2-3; TRBD2 agrees at 12 bases. CDR1 and CDR2 from the germline V gene are SQVTM and ANQGSEA. CDR3 size: 13 residues. V trimming: 7 bases; J trimming: 3 bases; junction bases outside the gene matches: 2. The CDR3 loop reads CSAGTSGTDTQYF. The CDR3, as DNA: TGCAGCGCTGGGACTAGCGGGACAGATACGCAGTATTTT.